This TCR beta chain comes out of a study of T cells after yellow fever vaccination. About the study: Fractions low in cell number were prepared with SMART-Seq v4 Ultra Low Input.

V gave up 5 bases and J gave up 0 bases, with 11 bases separating them. CDR3 length equals 15 residues. For TCR, cDNA came from 5'RACE template switching, which added a universal primer site and UMIs. TCRdb redid the calling of the 5' RACE reads with MiXCR, one entry per CDR3 protein. The table includes 170,000 or so distinct CDR3 sequences, approximately 6.2% detected once. V and J are TRBV12-3 or TRBV12-4 and TRBJ1-5; D is uncertain. The sequence was obtained from a man aged 18 to 35 who received the YFV17D yellow fever vaccine. The sequencing here drew on CD4+ T cells sorted from PBMCs, taken on the day of the first yellow fever vaccination. CDR3 protein: CASSRENYSNQPQHF. CDR3 nucleotides: TGTGCCAGCAGTCGTGAGAATTATAGCAATCAGCCCCAGCATTTT.